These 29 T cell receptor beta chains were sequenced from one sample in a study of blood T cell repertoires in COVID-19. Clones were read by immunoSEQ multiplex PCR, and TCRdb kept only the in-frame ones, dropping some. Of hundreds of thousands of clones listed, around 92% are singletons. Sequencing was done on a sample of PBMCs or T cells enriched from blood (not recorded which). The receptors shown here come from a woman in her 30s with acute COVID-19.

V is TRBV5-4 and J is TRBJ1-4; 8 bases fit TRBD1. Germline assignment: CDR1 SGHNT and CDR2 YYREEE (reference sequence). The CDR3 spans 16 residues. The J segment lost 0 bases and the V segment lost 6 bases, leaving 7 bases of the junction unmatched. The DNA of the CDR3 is TGTGCCAGCAATCCAGGGGGCCCCTCAACTAATGAAAAACTGTTTTTT. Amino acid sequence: CASNPGGPSTNEKLFF.

The CDR3 protein is CASSLSFINQPQHF. CDR3 DNA: TGTGCCAGCAGTTTATCGTTCATTAATCAGCCCCAGCATTTT. The chain carries TRBV27 and TRBJ1-5; unclear D gene. The CDR3 loop spans 14 amino acids. Between the trimmed V and J ends, which lost 0 bases and 4 bases, there was a span of 7 bases. The V gene's germline CDR1 is MNHEY and CDR2 SMNVEV (reference sequence).

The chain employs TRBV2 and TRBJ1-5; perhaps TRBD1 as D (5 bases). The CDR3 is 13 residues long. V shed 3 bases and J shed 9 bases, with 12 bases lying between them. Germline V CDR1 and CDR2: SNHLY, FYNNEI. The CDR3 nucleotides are TGTGCCAGCAGTGAGCGGGGGGATGGGCCCCAGCATTTT. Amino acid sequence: CASSERGDGPQHF.

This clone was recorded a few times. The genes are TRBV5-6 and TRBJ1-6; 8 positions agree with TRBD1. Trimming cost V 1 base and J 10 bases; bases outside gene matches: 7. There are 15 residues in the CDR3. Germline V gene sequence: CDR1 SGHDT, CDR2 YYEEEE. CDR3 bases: TGTGCCAGCAGCTTGTCGGACAGGGCGAGATCACCCCTCCACTTT. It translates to CASSLSDRARSPLHF.

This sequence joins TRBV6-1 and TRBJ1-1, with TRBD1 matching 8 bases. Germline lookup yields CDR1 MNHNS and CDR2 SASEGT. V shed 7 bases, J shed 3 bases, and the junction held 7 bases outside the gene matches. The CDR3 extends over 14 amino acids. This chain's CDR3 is CASMKRDRYTEAFF. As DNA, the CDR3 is TGTGCCAGCATGAAGCGGGACAGGTACACTGAAGCTTTCTTT.

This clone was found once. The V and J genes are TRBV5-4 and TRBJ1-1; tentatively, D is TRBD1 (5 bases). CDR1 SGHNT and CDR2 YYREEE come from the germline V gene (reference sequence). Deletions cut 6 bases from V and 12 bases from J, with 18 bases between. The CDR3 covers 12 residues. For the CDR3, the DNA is TGTGCCAGCATGGAGGGGCTGGGGAGACCTTTCTTT. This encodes CASMEGLGRPFF.

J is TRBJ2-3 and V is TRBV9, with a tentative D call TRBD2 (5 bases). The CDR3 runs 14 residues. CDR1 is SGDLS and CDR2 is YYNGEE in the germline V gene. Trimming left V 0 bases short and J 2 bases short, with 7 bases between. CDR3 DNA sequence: TGTGCCAGCAGCGTAGGGCTAGCCACAGATACGCAGTATTTT. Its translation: CASSVGLATDTQYF.

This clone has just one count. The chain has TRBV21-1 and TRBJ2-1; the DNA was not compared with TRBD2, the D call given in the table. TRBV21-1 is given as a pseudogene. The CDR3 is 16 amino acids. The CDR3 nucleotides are TGTGCCAGCAGCATCAGGACTAGCGGGGGGAACAATGAGCAGTTCTTC. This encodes CASSIRTSGGNNEQFF.

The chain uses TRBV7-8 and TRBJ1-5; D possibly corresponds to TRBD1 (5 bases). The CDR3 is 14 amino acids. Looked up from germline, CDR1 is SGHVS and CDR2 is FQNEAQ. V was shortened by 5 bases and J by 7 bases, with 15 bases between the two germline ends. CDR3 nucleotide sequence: TGTGCCAGCAGCCTATTAAAGGGGCGCCAGCCCCAGCATTTT. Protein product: CASSLLKGRQPQHF.

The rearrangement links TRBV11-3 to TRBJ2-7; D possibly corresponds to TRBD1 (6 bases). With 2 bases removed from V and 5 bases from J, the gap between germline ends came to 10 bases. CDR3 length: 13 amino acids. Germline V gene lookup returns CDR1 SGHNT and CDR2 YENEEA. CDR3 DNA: TGTGCCAGCAGCTTAAACCAGGGGAACGAGCAGTACTTC. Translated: CASSLNQGNEQYF. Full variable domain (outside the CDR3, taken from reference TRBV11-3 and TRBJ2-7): EAGVVQSPRYKIIEKKQPVAFWCNPISGHNTLYWYLQNLGQGPELLIRYENEEAVDDSQLPKDRFSAERLKGVDSTLKIQPAELGDSAVYLCASSLNQGNEQYFGPGTRLTVT.

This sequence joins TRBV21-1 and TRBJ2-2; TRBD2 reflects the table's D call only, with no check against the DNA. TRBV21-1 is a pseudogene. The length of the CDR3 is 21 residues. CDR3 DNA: TGTGCCAGCAGCCCCGCCGGACTAGCGGGGGAGAGGATCGCGAACACCGGGGAGCTGTTTTTT. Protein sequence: CASSPAGLAGERIANTGELFF.

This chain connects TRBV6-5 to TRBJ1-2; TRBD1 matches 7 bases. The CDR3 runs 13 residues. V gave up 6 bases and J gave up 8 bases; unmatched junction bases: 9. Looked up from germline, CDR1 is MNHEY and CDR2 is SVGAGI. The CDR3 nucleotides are TGTGCCAGCAGCCCGACAGGGCTCGGCGGCTACACCTTC. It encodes CASSPTGLGGYTF.

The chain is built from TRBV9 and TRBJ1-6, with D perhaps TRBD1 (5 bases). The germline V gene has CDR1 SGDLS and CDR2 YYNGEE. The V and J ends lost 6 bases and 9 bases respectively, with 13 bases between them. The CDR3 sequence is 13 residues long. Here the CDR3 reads CASTRGSGSPLHF. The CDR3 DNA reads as TGTGCCAGCACTAGGGGTTCCGGTTCACCCCTCCACTTT.

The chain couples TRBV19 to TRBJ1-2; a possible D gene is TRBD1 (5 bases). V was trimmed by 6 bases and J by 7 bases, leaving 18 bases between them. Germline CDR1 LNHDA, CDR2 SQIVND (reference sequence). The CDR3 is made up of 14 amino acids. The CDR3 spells CASRKGAGQGGYTF. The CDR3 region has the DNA TGTGCCAGTAGGAAGGGAGCGGGGCAAGGTGGCTACACCTTC.

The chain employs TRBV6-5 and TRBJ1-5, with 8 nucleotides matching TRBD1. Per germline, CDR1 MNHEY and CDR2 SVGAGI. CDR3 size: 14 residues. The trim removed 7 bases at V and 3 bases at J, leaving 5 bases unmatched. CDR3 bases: TGTGCCAGCACCCGACAGGGGAACAATCAGCCCCAGCATTTT. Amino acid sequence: CASTRQGNNQPQHF.

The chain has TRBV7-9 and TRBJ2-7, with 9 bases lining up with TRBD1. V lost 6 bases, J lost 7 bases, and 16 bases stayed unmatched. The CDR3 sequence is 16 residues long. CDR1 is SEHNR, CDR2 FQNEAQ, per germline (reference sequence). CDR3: CASRPKPGQGKGEQYF. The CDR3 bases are TGTGCCAGCAGGCCTAAACCGGGACAGGGAAAAGGGGAGCAGTACTTC.

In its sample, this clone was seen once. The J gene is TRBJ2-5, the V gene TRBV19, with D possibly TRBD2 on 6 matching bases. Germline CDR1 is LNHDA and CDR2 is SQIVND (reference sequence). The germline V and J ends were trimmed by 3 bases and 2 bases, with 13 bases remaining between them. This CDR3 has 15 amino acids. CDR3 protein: CASSMGGGRQETQYF. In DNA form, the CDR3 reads TGTGCCAGTAGTATGGGGGGTGGGCGGCAAGAGACCCAGTACTTC.

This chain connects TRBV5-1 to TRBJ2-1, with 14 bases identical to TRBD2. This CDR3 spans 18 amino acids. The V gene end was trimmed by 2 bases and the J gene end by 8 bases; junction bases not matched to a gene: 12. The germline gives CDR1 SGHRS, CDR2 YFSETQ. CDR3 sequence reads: CASSFGLAGGYLRDEQFF. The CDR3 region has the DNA TGCGCCAGCAGCTTTGGACTAGCGGGGGGCTACCTTAGGGATGAGCAGTTCTTC. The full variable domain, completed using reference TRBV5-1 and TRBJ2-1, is KAGVTQTPRYLIKTRGQQVTLSCSPISGHRSVSWYQQTPGQGLQFLFEYFSETQRNKGNFPGRFSGRQFSNSRSEMNVSTLELGDSALYLCASSFGLAGGYLRDEQFFGPGTRLTVL.

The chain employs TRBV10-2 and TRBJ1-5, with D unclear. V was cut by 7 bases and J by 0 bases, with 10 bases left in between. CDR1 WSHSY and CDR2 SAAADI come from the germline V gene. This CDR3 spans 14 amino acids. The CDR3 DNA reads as TGCGCCAGCACAGGCTTGGCTAGCAATCAGCCCCAGCATTTT. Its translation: CASTGLASNQPQHF.

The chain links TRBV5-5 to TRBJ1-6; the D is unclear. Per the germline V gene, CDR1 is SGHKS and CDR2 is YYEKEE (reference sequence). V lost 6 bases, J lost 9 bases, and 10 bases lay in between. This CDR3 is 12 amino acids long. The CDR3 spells CASTLSGSPLHF. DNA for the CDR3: TGTGCCAGCACCTTATCGGGTTCACCCCTCCACTTT.

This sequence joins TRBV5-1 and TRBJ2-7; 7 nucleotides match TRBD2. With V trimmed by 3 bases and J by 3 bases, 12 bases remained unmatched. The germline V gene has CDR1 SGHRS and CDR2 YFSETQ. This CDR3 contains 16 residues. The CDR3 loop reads CASSSLSLAVDYEQYF. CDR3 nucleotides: TGCGCCAGCAGCTCTCTATCTCTAGCGGTGGACTACGAGCAGTACTTC.

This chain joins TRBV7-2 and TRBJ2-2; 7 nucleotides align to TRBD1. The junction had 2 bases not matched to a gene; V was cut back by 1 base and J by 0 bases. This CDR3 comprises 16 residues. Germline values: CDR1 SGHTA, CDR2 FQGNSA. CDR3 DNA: TGTGCCAGCAGCTTAGAAGGGGGCGCGAACACCGGGGAGCTGTTTTTT. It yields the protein CASSLEGGANTGELFF.

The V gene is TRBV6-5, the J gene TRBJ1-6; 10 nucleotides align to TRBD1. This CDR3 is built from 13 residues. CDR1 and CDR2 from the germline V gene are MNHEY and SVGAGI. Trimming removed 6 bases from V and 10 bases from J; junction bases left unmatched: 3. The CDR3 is CASSGTGASPLHF. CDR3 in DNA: TGTGCCAGCAGCGGGACAGGGGCATCACCCCTCCACTTT.

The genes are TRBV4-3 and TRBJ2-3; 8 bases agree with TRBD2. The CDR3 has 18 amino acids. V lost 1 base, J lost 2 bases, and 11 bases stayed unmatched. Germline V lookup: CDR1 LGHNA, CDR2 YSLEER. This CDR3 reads CASSQGTSRIPYTDTQYF. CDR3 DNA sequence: TGCGCCAGCAGCCAAGGGACTAGCAGAATACCCTACACAGATACGCAGTATTTT.

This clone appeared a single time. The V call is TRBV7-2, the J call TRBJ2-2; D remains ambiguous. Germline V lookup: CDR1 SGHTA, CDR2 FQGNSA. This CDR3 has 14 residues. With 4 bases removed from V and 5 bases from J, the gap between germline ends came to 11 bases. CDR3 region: CASSYRFKTGELFF. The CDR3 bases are TGTGCCAGCAGCTACAGATTTAAAACCGGGGAGCTGTTTTTT.

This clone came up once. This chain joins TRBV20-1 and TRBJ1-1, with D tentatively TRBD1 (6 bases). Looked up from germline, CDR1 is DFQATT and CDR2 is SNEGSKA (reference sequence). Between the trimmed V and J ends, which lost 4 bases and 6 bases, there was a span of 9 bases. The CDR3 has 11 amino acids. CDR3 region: CSATKGAEAFF. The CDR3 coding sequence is TGCAGTGCTACAAAGGGGGCTGAAGCTTTCTTT.

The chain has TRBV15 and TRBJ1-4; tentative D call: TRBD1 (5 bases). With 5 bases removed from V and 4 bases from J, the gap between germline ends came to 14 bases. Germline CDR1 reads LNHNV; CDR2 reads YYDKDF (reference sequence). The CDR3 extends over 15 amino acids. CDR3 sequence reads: CATSARQKINEKLFF. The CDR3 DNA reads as TGTGCCACCAGCGCGAGACAGAAAATTAATGAAAAACTGTTTTTT.

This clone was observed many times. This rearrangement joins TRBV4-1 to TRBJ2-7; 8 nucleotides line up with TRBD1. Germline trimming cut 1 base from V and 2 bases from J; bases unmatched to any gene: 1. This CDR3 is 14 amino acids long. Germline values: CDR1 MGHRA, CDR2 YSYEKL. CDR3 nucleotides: TGCGCCAGCAGCCAAGTCAGGGGGCCCTACGAGCAGTACTTC. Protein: CASSQVRGPYEQYF.

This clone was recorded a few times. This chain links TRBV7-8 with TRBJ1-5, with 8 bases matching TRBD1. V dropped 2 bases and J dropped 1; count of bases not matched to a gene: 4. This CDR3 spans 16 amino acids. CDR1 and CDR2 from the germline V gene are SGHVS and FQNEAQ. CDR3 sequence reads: CASSLQGALSNQPQHF. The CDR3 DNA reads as TGTGCCAGCAGCTTACAGGGGGCGTTAAGCAATCAGCCCCAGCATTTT.